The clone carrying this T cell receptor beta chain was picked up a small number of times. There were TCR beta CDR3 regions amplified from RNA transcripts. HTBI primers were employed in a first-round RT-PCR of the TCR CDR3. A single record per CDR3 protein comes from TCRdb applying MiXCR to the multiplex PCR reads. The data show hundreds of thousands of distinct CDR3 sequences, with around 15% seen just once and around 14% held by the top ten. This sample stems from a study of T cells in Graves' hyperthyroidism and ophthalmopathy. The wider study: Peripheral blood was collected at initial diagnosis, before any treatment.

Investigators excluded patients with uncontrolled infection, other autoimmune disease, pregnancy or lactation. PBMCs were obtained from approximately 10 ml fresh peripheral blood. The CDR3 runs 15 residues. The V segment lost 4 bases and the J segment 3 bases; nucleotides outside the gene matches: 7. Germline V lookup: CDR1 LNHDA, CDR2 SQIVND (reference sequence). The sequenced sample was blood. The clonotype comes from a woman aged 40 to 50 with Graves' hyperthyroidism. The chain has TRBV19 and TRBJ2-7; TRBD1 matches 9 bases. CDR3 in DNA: TGTGCCAGTAGTACCCTGGGACAGGGCGTCTACGAGCAGTACTTC. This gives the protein CASSTLGQGVYEQYF.